Listed here are 7 T cell receptor beta chains from one sample, sequenced in a study of T cell responses to AZD1222 COVID-19 vaccine. The assay was immunoSEQ multiplex PCR, and TCRdb's table has in-frame clones only and misses some. Found here are 100,000 or so clones, approximately 90% of them singletons; the top ten hold around 5%. This material consisted of peripheral blood, taken on day 0 of AZD1222 vaccination. The receptor set was obtained from an adult in good health.

The rearrangement joins TRBV28 to TRBJ1-3, with no clear D. Germline V CDR1 and CDR2: MDHEN, SYDVKM. The length of the CDR3 is 15 residues. V lost 7 bases to trimming and J lost 0 bases, with 13 bases between them. The CDR3 is CASNLNGISGNTIYF. The CDR3 nucleotides are TGTGCCAGCAATCTGAACGGGATCTCTGGAAACACCATATATTTT. The whole variable domain, remainder taken from reference TRBV28 and TRBJ1-3, is DVKVTQSSRYLVKRTGEKVFLECVQDMDHENMFWYRQDPGLGLRLIYFSYDVKMKEKGDIPEGYSVSREKKERFSLILESASTNQTSMYLCASNLNGISGNTIYFGEGSWLTVV.

V usage is TRBV6-2 or TRBV6-3 and J usage is TRBJ2-7; 7 bases match TRBD1. J gave up 3 bases and V 5 bases, and 4 bases lay outside the gene matches. Germline V gene lookup returns CDR1 MNHEY and CDR2 SVGEGT. The CDR3 covers 13 residues. Here the CDR3 DNA reads TGTGCCAGCAGTAGACAGGGATACTACGAGCAGTACTTC. This codes for CASSRQGYYEQYF.

The chain combines TRBV3-1 (or the pseudogene TRBV3-2) with TRBJ2-7, with D unresolved. Germline V lookup: CDR1 LGHDT, CDR2 YNNKEL (reference sequence). V shed 1 base and J shed 0 bases, with 7 bases lying between them. This CDR3 contains 14 residues. The CDR3 loop is CASSQGPGSYEQYF. The CDR3 nucleotides read TGTGCCAGCAGCCAAGGTCCGGGCTCCTACGAGCAGTACTTC.

The rearrangement joins TRBV3-1 (or the pseudogene TRBV3-2) to TRBJ2-3; D remains ambiguous. The germline CDR1 and CDR2 sequences are LGHDT and YNNKEL (reference sequence). V lost 5 bases and J lost 5, with 17 bases in between. CDR3 length: 15 residues. CDR3 protein: CASSIPAPMQDTQYF. The CDR3 DNA is TGTGCCAGCAGCATTCCGGCTCCCATGCAAGATACGCAGTATTTT.

The chain is built from TRBV28 and TRBJ1-3, with TRBD1 as a possible D gene (5 bases). Germline lookup yields CDR1 MDHEN and CDR2 SYDVKM. The CDR3 is made up of 14 amino acids. V lost 6 bases and J 1 base, leaving 10 bases between the germline ends. The CDR3 DNA reads as TGTGCCAGCAGAAGGTGGGGGTCTGGAAACACCATATATTTT. It specifies CASRRWGSGNTIYF.

The gene calls are TRBV6-5 and TRBJ1-1; perhaps TRBD1 as D (5 bases). Trimming shortened V by 7 bases and J by 0 bases, and 12 bases separated the two germline ends. CDR1 and CDR2 from the germline V gene are MNHEY and SVGAGI. The length of the CDR3 is 14 residues. CDR3 in amino acids: CASTSTGMNTEAFF. CDR3 in DNA: TGTGCCAGCACTAGTACAGGAATGAACACTGAAGCTTTCTTT.

The chain couples TRBV5-1 to TRBJ2-1, with D possibly being TRBD1 (5 bases). Germline V gives CDR1 SGHRS, CDR2 YFSETQ. V dropped 4 bases and J dropped 0 bases, with 14 bases sitting between them. The length of the CDR3 is 16 residues. The CDR3 nucleotides read TGCGCCAGCAGCCCCCAGACAGTCCGCTCCTACAATGAGCAGTTCTTC. Encoded protein: CASSPQTVRSYNEQFF.